Sequencing of this T cell receptor (beta chain) was carried out in a study of blood T cell repertoires in COVID-19. Trimming left V 1 base short and J 7 bases short, with 11 bases between. Germline V lookup: CDR1 SGHDT, CDR2 YYEEEE. CDR3 length equals 14 residues. Measured with immunoSEQ multiplex PCR; TCRdb has only the in-frame clones, and not every one. Of 160,000 or so clones in the sample, roughly 84% were seen once. This sequence was found in a man aged 50-60 years who had recovered from COVID-19. V gene TRBV5-6 combines with J gene TRBJ1-4; D gene ambiguous. What was sequenced was PBMCs or T cells enriched from blood (not recorded which). This CDR3 reads CASSLPSFGEKLFF. Here the CDR3 DNA reads TGTGCCAGCAGCTTGCCCAGTTTTGGTGAAAAACTGTTTTTT.